This T cell receptor (beta chain) was documented in a study of blood T cell repertoires in COVID-19. Turning to the study itself: From the United States, Italy and Spain came samples of acute and convalescent COVID-19. From T cells, B-cell-depleted T cells, or PBMCs came the material, which was cDNA or gDNA.

Libraries were prepared by immunoSEQ multiplex PCR; TCRdb keeps only in-frame clonotypes and omits some of them. The table lists 200,000 to 250,000 clones, 84% of them singletons, with around 20% in the top ten. Deletions cut 6 bases from V and 6 bases from J, with 14 bases between. Germline CDR1 MDHEN, CDR2 SYDVKM. The CDR3 has 13 amino acids. Material: peripheral blood. The TCR comes from a man under 40 with active or convalescent COVID-19. V and J are TRBV28 and TRBJ1-2; D uncertain. This CDR3 reads CASRPDIGHGYTF. The CDR3 DNA follows: TGTGCCAGCAGGCCAGACATTGGCCATGGCTACACCTTC.